This T cell receptor (beta chain) was captured by sequencing in a study of T cells after yellow fever vaccination. About the research overall: The fractions with low cell numbers were processed using SMART-Seq v4 Ultra Low Input.

Germline V lookup: CDR1 MNHEY, CDR2 SMNVEV (reference sequence). The V gene end was trimmed by 0 bases and the J gene end by 4 bases; junction bases not matched to a gene: 7. The CDR3 extends over 16 amino acids. In TCRdb, the 5' RACE reads were re-called with MiXCR into one record per CDR3 protein. The table records some 350,000 distinct CDR3 sequences, around 3.9% of them present only once. The specimen was PBMCs, collected 5 days after the yellow fever booster vaccination. The rearrangement links TRBV27 to TRBJ2-5; 8 nucleotides agree with TRBD1. The sequence was collected from a man aged 18 to 29 who received the YFV17D yellow fever vaccine. The CDR3 spells CASSLSGTGGVETQYF. In DNA, the CDR3 is TGTGCCAGCAGTTTATCAGGGACAGGAGGCGTAGAGACCCAGTACTTC.